This T cell receptor (beta chain) came from a study of T cells after yellow fever vaccination. Across the whole study: Any fraction with a low cell number was prepared using SMART-Seq v4 Ultra Low Input.

This clonotype was observed many times. Its target is unknown. TCRdb reanalysed the 5' RACE reads using MiXCR and keeps one entry per CDR3 protein. The table has some 63,000 distinct CDR3 sequences, approximately 8% seen once. Study conclusions and caveats: Most primary-vaccination clones recurred post-booster (around 95% CD4, about 90% CD8). Clonotype sharing between CD4 and CD8 compartments was small.

The receptor was derived from a man aged 25-45 years who received the YFV17D yellow fever vaccine. The sequencing here drew on CD8+ T cells sorted from PBMCs, taken 15 days after the yellow fever booster vaccination.

The CDR3 bases are TGCGCCAGCAGCTTGGATCTCGAAGGCTACGGGAGGGGTAGGGCCAACGTCCTGACTTTC. Its protein product is CASSLDLEGYGRGRANVLTF. The rearrangement links TRBV5-1 to TRBJ2-6; 8 bases are shared with TRBD2. Germline V gene data show CDR1 as SGHRS and CDR2 as YFSETQ. The CDR3 has 20 residues. With 0 bases clipped from V and 5 bases from J, the junction kept 16 bases outside the gene matches.